The T cell receptor (beta chain) under discussion was sequenced for a study of cytomegalovirus exposure and HLA in healthy donors. It was with 60 Vbeta and 13 Jbeta primers that the PCR ran. Only in-frame clones appear in the TCRdb table, and some are missing; sequencing was by immunoSEQ multiplex PCR. Counted here are under 200,000 clones, around four fifths occurring once; the ten biggest clones make up roughly 3%. As for this clone: What it binds is not known.

Points from the study as a whole: TCR beta chains associated with HLA were, in a later analysis, more clonally expanded than equally common others. It was 150 or so TCR beta chains that were listed as cytomegalovirus-associated.

The germline CDR1 and CDR2 sequences are SGHTA and FQGNSA. The J segment lost 7 bases and the V segment lost 2 bases, leaving 9 bases of the junction unmatched. The CDR3 totals 16 residues. The J gene is TRBJ2-2, the V gene TRBV7-2; 8 nucleotides align to TRBD1. The TCR originated in a female donor in good health and CMV-seronegative. The specimen was PBMCs. The CDR3 region is CASSLRPSGGDGELFF. The DNA for the CDR3 is TGTGCCAGCAGCTTAAGGCCGTCAGGGGGCGACGGGGAGCTGTTTTTT.